This TCR beta chain was identified during a study of shared clonotypes between healthy human individuals. Donors comprised healthy HIV-negative adults lacking recent acute infections or vaccinations. Caucasian adults living in Nashville, Tennessee, provided all samples. General observations from the study: Approximately 5.3% was the fraction of naive CD4 clonotypes found shared across several donors.

The protocol was immunoSEQ multiplex PCR, while the TCRdb copy is restricted to in-frame clones and leaves out a portion. The sample consists of about 2,500,000 clones, around nine tenths of them appearing once. In regard to this clone: What it binds is not known.

Germline values: CDR1 ENHRY, CDR2 SYGVKD. V lost 6 bases to trimming and J lost 8 bases; unmatched junction nucleotides: 12. The CDR3 is 15 amino acids. This receptor was taken from a man aged 18 to 35 in good health. This chain links TRBV10-3 with TRBJ1-2; 10 bases line up with TRBD1. Sequencing input: naive CD4+ T cells sorted from blood. The subset here: CD45RA+ positively selected. CDR3 region: CAISHPGTGVEGYTF. The CDR3 DNA reads as TGTGCCATCAGCCACCCCGGGACAGGGGTTGAAGGCTACACCTTC.